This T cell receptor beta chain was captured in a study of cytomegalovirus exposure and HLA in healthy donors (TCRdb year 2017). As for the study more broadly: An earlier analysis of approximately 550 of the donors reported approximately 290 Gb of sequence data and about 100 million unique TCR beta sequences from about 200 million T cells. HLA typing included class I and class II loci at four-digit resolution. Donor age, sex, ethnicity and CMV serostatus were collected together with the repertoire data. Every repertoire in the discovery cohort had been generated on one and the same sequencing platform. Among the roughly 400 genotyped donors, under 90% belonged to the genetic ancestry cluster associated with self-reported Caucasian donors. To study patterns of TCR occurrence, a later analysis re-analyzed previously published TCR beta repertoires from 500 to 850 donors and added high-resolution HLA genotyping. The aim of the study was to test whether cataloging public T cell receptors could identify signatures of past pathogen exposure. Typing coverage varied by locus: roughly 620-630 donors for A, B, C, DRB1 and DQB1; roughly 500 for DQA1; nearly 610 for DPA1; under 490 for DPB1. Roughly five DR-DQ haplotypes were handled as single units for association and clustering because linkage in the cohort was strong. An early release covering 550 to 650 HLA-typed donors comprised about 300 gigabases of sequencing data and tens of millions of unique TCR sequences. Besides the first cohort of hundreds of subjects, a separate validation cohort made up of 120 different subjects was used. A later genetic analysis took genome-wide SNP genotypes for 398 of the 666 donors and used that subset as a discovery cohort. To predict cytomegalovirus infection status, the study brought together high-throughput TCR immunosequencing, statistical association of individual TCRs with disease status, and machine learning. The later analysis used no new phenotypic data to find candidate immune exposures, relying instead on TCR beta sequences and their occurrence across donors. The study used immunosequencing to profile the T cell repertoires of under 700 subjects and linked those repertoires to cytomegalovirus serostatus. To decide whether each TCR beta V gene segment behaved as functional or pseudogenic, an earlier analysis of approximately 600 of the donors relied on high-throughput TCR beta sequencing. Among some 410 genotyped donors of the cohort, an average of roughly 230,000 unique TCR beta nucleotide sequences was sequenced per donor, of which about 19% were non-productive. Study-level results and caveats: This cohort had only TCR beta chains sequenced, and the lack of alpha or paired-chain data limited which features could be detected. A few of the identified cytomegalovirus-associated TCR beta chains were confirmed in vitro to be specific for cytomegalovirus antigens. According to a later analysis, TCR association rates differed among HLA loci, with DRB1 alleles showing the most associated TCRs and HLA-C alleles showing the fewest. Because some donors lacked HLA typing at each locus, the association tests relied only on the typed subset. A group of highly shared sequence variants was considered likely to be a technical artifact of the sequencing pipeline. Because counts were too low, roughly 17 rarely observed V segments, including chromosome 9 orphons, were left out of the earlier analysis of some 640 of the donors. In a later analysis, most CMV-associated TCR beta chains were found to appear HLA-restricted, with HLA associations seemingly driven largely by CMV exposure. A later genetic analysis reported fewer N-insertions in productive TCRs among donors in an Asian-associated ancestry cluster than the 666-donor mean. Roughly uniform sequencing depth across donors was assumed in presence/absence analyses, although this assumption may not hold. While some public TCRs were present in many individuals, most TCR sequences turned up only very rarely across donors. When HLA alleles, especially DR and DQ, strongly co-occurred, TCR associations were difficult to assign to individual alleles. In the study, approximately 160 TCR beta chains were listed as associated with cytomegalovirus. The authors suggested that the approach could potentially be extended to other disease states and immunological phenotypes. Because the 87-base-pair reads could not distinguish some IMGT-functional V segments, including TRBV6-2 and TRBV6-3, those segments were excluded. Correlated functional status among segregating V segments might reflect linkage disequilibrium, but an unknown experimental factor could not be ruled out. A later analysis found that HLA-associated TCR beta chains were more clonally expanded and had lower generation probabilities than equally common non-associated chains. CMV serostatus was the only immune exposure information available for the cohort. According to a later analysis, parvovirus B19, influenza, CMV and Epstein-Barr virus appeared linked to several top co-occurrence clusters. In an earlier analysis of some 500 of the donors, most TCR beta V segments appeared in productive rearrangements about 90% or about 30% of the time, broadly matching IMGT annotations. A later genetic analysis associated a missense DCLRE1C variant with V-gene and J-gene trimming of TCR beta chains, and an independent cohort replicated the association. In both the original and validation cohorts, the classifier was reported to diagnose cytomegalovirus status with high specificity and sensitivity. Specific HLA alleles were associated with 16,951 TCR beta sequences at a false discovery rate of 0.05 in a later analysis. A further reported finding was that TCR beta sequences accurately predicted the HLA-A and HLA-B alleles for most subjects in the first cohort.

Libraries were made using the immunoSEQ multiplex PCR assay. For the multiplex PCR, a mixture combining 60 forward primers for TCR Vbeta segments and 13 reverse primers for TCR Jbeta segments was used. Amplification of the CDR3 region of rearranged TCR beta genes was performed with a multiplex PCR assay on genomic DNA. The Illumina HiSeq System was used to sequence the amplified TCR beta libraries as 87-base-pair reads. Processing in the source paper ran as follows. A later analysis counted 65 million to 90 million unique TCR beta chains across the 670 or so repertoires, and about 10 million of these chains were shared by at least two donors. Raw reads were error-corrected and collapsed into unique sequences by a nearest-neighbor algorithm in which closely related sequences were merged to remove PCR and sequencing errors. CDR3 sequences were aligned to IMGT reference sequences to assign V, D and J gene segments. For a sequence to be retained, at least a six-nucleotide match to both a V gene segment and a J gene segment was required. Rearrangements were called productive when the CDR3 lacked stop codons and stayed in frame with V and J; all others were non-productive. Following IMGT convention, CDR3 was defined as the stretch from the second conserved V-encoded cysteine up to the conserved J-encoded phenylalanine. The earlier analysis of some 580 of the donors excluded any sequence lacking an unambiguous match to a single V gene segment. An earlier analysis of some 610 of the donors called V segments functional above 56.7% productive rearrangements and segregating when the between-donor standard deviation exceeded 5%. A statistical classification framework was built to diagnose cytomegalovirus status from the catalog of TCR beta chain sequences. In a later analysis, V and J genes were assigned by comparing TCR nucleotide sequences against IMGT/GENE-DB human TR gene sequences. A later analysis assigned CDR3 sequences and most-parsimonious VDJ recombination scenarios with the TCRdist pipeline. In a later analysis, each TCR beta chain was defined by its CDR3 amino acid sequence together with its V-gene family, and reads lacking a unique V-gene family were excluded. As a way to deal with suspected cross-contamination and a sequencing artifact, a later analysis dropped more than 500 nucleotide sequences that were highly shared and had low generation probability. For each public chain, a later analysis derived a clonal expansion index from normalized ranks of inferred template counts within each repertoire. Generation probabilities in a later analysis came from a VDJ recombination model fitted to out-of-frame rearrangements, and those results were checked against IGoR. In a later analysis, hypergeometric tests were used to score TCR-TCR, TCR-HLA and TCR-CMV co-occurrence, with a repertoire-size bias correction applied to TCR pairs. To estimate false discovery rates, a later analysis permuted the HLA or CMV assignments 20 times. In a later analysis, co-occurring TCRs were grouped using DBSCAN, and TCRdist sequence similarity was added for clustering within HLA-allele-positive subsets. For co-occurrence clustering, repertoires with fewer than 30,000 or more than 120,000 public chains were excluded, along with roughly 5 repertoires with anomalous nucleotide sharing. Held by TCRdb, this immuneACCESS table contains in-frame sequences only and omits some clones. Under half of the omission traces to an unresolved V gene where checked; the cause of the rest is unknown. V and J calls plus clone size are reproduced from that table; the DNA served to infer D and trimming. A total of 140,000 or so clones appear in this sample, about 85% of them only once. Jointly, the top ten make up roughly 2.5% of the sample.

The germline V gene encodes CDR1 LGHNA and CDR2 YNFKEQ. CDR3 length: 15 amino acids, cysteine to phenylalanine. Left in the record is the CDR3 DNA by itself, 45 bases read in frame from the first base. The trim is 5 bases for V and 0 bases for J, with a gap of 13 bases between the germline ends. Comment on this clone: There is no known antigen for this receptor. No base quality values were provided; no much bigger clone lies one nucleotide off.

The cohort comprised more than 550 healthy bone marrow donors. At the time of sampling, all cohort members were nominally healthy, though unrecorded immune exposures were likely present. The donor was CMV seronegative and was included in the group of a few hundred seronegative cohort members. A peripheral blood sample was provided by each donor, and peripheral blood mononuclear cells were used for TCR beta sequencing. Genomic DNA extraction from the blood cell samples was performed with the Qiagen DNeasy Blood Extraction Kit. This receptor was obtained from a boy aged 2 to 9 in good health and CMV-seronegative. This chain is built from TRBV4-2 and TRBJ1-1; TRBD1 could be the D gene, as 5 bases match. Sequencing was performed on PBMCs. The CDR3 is CASSSRTYLNTEAFF. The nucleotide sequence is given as TGTGCCAGCAGCTCTAGGACATATCTGAACACTGAAGCTTTCTTT.